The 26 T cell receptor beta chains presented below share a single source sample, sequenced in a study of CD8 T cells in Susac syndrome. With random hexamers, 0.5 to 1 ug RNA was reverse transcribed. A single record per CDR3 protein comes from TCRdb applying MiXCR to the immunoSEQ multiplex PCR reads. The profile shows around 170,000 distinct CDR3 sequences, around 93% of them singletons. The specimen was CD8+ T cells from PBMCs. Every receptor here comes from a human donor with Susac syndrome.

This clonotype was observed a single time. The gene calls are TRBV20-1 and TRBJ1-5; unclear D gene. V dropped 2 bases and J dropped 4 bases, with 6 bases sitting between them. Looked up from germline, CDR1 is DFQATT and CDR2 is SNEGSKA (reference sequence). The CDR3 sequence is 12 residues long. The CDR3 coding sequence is TGCAGTGCTAGACGGCCTAATCAGCCCCAGCATTTT. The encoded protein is CSARRPNQPQHF.

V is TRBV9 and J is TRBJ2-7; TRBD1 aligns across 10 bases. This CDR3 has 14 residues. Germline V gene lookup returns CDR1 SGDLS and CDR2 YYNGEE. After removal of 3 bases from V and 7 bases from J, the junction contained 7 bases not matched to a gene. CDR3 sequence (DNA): TGTGCCAGCAGCGCCCCGGGACAGGGGCATGAGCAGTACTTC. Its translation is CASSAPGQGHEQYF.

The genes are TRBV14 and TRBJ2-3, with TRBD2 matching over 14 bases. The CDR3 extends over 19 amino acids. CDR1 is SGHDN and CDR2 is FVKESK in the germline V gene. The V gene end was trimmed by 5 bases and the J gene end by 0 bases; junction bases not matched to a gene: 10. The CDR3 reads CASSLRTGLAGVSTDTQYF. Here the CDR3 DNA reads TGTGCCAGCAGCTTACGGACGGGACTAGCGGGGGTTAGCACAGATACGCAGTATTTT.

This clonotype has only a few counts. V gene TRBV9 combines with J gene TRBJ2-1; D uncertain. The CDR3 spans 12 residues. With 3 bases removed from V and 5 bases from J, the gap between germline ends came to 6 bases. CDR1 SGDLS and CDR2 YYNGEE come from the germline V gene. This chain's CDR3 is CASSATNNEQFF. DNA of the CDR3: TGTGCCAGCAGCGCCACAAACAATGAGCAGTTCTTC.

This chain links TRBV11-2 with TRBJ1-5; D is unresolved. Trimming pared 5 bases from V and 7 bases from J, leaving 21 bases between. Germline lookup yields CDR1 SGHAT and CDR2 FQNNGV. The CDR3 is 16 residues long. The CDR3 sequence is CASSISGGVVGQPQHF. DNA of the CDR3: TGTGCCAGCAGCATCTCGGGCGGGGTAGTAGGCCAGCCCCAGCATTTT.

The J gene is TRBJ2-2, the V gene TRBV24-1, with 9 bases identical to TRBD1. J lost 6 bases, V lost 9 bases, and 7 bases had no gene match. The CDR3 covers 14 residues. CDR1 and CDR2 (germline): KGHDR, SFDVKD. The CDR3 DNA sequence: TGTGCCACCTCCGGGACAGGGCTCGCCGGGGAGCTGTTTTTT. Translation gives CATSGTGLAGELFF.

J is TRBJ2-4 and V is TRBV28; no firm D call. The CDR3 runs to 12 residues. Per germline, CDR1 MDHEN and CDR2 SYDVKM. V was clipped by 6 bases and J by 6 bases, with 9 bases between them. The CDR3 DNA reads TGTGCCAGCAGCTCCCAACGAAACATTCAGTACTTC. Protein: CASSSQRNIQYF.

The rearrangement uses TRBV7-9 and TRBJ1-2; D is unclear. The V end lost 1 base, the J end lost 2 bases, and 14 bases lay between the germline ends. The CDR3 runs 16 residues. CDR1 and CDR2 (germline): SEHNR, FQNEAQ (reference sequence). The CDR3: CASSLGWAGRNYGYTF. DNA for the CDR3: TGTGCCAGCAGCTTAGGGTGGGCAGGCAGAAACTATGGCTACACCTTC.

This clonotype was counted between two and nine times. This CDR3 reads CAWSQGVASNQPQHF. DNA for the CDR3: TGTGCCTGGAGCCAGGGGGTGGCCAGCAATCAGCCCCAGCATTTT. The chain uses TRBV30 and TRBJ1-5; the match to TRBD1 covers 7 bases. Germline loops: CDR1 GTSNPN, CDR2 SVGIG (reference sequence). The trim removed 3 bases at V and 1 base at J, leaving 6 bases unmatched. The CDR3 spans 15 residues.

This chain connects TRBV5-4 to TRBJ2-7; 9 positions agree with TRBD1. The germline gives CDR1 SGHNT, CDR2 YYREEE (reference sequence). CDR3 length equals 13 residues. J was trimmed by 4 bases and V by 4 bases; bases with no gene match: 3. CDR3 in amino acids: CASSADRGYEQYF. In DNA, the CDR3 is TGTGCCAGCAGCGCTGACAGGGGGTACGAGCAGTACTTC.

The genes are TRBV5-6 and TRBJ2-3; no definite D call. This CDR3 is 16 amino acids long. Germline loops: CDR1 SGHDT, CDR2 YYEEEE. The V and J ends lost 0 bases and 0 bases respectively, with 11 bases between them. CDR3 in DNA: TGTGCCAGCAGCTTGGCCAAGTATGAAAGCACAGATACGCAGTATTTT. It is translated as CASSLAKYESTDTQYF.

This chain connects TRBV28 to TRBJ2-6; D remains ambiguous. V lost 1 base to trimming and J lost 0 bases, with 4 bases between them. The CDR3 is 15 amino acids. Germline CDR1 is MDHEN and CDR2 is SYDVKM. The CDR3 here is CASSLSDSGANVLTF. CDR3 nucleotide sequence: TGTGCCAGCAGTTTATCGGACTCTGGGGCCAACGTCCTGACTTTC.

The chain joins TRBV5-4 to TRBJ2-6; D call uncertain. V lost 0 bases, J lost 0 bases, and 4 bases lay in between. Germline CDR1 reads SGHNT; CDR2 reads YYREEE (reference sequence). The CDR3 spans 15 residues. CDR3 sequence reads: CASSLDNSGANVLTF. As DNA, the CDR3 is TGTGCCAGCAGCTTGGACAACTCTGGGGCCAACGTCCTGACTTTC.

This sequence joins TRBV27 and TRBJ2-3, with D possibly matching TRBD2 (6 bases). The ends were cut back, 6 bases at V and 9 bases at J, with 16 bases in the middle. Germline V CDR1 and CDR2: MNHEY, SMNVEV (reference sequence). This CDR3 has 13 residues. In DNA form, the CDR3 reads TGTGCCAGCAGGGAGGGCCGCCCCGACACGCAGTATTTT. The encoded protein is CASREGRPDTQYF.

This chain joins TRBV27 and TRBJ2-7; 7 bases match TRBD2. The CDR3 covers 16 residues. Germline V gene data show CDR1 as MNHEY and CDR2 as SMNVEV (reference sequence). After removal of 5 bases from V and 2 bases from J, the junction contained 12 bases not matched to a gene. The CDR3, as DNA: TGTGCCAGCAGTGTCCTCGGGGGAGGGAAGACCTACGAGCAGTACTTC. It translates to CASSVLGGGKTYEQYF.

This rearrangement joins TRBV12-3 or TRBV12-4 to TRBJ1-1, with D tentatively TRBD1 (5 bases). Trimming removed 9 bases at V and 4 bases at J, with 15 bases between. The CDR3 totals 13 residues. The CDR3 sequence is CASSGRVRTEAFF. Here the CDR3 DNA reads TGTGCCAGTTCAGGGAGGGTTCGCACTGAAGCTTTCTTT.

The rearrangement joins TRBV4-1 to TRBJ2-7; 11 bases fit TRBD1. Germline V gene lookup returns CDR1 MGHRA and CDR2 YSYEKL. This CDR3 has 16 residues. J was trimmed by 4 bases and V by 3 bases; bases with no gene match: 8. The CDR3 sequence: CASSHPGQGAGYEQYF. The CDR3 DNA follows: TGCGCCAGCAGCCACCCCGGACAGGGGGCCGGGTACGAGCAGTACTTC.

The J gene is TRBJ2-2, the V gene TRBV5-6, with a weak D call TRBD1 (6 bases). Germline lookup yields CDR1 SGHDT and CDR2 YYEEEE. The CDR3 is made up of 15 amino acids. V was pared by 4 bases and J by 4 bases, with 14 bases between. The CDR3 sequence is CASSPTFRGTGELFF. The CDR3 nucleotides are TGTGCCAGCAGCCCCACCTTCAGGGGCACCGGGGAGCTGTTTTTT.

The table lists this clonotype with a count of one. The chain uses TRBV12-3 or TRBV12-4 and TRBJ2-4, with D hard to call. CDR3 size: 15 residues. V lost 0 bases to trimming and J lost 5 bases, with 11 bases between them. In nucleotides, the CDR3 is TGTGCCAGCAGTTTAGCGCGTCCAGTTCAAAACATTCAGTACTTC. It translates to CASSLARPVQNIQYF.

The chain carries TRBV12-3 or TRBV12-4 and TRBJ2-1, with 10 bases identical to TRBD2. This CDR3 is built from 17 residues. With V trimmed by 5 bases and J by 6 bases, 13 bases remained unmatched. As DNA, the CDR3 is TGTGCCAGCAGTCCACGGCGCAGCGGGGGGGCAATCAATGAGCAGTTCTTC. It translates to CASSPRRSGGAINEQFF.

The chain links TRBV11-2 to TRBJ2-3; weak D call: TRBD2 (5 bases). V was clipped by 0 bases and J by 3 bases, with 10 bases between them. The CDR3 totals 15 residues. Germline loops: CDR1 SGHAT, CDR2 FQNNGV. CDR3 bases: TGTGCCAGCAGCTTAGAGAGGGTGGGGACAGATACGCAGTATTTT. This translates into CASSLERVGTDTQYF.

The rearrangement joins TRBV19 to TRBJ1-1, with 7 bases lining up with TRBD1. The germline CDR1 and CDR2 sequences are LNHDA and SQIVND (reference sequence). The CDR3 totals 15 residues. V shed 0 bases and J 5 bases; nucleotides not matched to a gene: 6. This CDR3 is CASSIEWTGETEAFF. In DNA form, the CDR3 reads TGTGCCAGTAGTATAGAATGGACAGGCGAAACTGAAGCTTTCTTT.

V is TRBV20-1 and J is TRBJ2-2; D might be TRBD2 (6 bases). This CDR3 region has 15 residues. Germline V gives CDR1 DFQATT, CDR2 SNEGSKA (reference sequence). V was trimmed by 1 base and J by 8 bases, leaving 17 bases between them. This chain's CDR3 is CSARGEAGFGGELFF. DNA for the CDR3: TGCAGTGCTAGAGGCGAGGCGGGGTTTGGTGGGGAGCTGTTTTTT.

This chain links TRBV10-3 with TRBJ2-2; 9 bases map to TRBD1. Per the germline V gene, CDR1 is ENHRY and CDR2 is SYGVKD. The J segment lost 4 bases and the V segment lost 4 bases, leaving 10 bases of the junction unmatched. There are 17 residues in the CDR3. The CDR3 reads CAISGIQTGGFTGELFF. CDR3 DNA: TGTGCCATCAGTGGGATCCAGACAGGGGGGTTCACCGGGGAGCTGTTTTTT.

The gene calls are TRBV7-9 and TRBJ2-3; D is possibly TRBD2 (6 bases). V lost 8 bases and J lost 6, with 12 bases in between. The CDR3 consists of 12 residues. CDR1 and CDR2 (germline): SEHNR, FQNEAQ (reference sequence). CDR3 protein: CASVRGKDTQYF. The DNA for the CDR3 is TGTGCCAGCGTCCGCGGGAAGGATACGCAGTATTTT. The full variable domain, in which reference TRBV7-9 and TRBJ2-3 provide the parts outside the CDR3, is DTGVSQNPRHKITKRGQNVTFRCDPISEHNRLYWYRQTLGQGPEFLTYFQNEAQLEKSRLLSDRFSAERPKGSFSTLEIQRTEQGDSAMYLCASVRGKDTQYFGPGTRLTVL.

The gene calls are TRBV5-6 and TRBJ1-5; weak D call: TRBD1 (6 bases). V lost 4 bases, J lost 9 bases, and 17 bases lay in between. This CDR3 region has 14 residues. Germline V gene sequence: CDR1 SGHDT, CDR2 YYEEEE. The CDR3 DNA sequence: TGTGCCAGCAGCCCCGGACAGAGCCTGCCGCCCCAGCATTTT. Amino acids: CASSPGQSLPPQHF.